This T cell receptor beta chain appears in the sequencing data of a study of tissue T cells after allogeneic stem cell transplantation. Notes on the study in general: Motif-based clustering found tissue-specific repertoire signatures shared across patients, though few clones were shared.

This sample's time point: mouse harvest day 14 after allogeneic transplant. Each mouse received 10^7 T-cell-depleted marrow cells plus 10^6 splenic CD5+ T cells by tail vein. Regarding this clone: Its antigen is as yet unknown. Gene names are the mouse ones.

Libraries were prepared by immunoSEQ multiplex PCR; TCRdb keeps only in-frame clonotypes and omits some of them. Of 2,500 or so clones detected, 40% to 55% appear once; the ten largest clones hold roughly 14%. The sample consisted of gut tissue. The origin of this receptor is a female BALB/c mouse given C57BL/6 T cells with graft-versus-host disease after an allogeneic hematopoietic cell transplant.

The CDR3 protein is CASSQGARVNERLFF. The CDR3 bases that were read are TGTGCCAGCAGTCAGGGGGCGCGAGTCAACGAAAGATTATTT. The chain recombines TRBV26 with TRBJ1-4; the match to TRBD1 covers 7 bases. From the germline J gene comes the end of the CDR3, since the read stops 1 residue before it. CDR1 is KGHPV, CDR2 FQNQEV, per germline (reference sequence). V lost 4 bases, J lost 4 bases, and 6 bases stayed unmatched. The CDR3 is made up of 15 amino acids.